This paragraph reports one T cell receptor (beta chain). What it recognizes is unknown. CDR3 length: 15 amino acids. From germline, CDR1 is SGDLS and CDR2 YYNGEE. Trimming at V came to 1 base and at J to 6 bases, leaving 7 bases not matched to a gene. Primers: 60 Vbeta forward and 13 Jbeta reverse. Some clones are missing from TCRdb's copy, which holds only in-frame ones; the method was immunoSEQ multiplex PCR. The data contain around 98,000 clones, under 70% of them seen just once; the ten biggest clones take up under 2.5%. The record originates from a study of cytomegalovirus exposure and HLA in healthy donors. Findings and caveats of the study: Most of the CMV-associated TCR beta chains (in a later analysis) appeared to be HLA-restricted. Through in vitro validation, three CMV-associated chains were shown to be specific for CMV antigens.

Input material: PBMCs. The genes are TRBV9 and TRBJ2-1, with 7 bases that match TRBD2. The origin of this receptor is a middle-aged man in good health and CMV-seronegative. The CDR3 loop reads CASSVLSGKANEQFF. The CDR3 DNA is TGTGCCAGCAGCGTACTGAGCGGGAAAGCCAATGAGCAGTTCTTC.